This T cell receptor beta chain came from a study of control samples from healthy donors and cancer patients. Trimming took 0 bases from V and 0 from J, leaving 9 bases between them. Germline CDR1 and CDR2: SGHDT and YYEEEE. This CDR3 has 15 residues. Here immunoSEQ multiplex PCR was the method, and the copy in TCRdb shows in-frame clones only, minus some. The table has 150,000 to 200,000 clones, around 91% seen once. The sequencing sample was made of blood. The V gene is TRBV5-6, the J gene TRBJ1-2, with D perhaps matching TRBD1 (5 bases). The clonotype was recovered from a woman aged 25 to 45 in good health. The CDR3 coding sequence is TGTGCCAGCAGCTTGGGCAGGGAAGCTAACTATGGCTACACCTTC. It specifies CASSLGREANYGYTF.